Included here is one TCR beta chain sequence, with context. Its antigen is unknown. This sample was taken from a study of T cell repertoires in cytomegalovirus infection. About the study: Recently identified HLA-C-restricted and well-studied HLA-B-restricted CMV epitopes were used. General study points: Clonotype analysis showed dominance of the ex vivo response by HLA-C-restricted CMV-specific TCR beta clonotypes. Public TCR beta family frequency separated CMV-and-HLA carriers, including in an independent cohort.

Per the germline V gene, CDR1 is SQVTM and CDR2 is ANQGSEA. The CDR3 totals 15 residues. The J segment lost 5 bases and the V segment lost 4 bases, leaving 12 bases of the junction unmatched. TCRdb itself ran the reads through MiXCR, one entry per CDR3 protein. The sample yields some 800,000 distinct CDR3 sequences, almost 30% seen once. J is TRBJ2-3 and V is TRBV29-1; 7 bases are shared with TRBD2. Sequenced here: cultured CD8+ T cells from PBMCs, sampled from culture after CMV antigen stimulation. The sequence was obtained from a human donor in good health (CMV status not recorded). Some clones in this sample may be carry-over from other donors' samples. The CDR3 DNA sequence: TGCAGCGTTGTCGCCCGGGGGGATGGGGTAGATACGCAGTATTTT. Translating it yields CSVVARGDGVDTQYF.